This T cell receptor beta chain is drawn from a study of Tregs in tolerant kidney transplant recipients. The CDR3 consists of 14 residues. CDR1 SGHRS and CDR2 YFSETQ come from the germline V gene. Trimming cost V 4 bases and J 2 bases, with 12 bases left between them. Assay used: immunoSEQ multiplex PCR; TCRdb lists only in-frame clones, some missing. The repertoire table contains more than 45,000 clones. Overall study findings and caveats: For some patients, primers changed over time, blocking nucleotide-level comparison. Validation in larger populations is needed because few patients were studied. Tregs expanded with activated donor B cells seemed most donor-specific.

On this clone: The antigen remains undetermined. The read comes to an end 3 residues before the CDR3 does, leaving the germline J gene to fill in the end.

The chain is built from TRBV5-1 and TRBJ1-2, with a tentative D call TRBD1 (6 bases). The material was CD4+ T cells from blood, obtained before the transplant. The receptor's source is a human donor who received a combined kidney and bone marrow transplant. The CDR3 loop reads CASSLTGVNYGYTF. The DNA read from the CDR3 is TGCGCCAGCAGCCTGACAGGAGTCAACTATGGC.